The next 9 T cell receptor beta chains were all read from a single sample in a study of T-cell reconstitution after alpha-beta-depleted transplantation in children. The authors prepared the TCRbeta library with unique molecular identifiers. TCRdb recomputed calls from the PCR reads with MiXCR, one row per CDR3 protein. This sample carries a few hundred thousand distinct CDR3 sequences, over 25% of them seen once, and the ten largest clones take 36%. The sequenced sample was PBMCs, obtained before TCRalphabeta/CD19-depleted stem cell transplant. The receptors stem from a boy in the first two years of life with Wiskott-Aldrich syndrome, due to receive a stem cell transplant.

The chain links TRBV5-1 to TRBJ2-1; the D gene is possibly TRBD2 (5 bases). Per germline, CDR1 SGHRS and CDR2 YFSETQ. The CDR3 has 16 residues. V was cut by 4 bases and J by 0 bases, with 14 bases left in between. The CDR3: CASSRRPTTSYNEQFF. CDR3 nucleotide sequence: TGCGCCAGCAGCCGGAGGCCGACAACCTCCTACAATGAGCAGTTCTTC.

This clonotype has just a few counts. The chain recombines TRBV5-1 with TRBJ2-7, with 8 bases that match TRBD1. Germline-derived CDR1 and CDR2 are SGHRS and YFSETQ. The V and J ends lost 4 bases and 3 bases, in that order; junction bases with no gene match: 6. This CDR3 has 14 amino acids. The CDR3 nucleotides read TGCGCCAGCAGCGGGGGACAGGCCCTCTACGAGCAGTACTTC. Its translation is CASSGGQALYEQYF.

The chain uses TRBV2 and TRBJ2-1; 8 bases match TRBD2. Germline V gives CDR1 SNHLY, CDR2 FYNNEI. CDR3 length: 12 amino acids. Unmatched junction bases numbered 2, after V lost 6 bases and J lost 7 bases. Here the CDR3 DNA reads TGTGCCAGCAGGACTAGCGCGAATGAGCAGTTCTTC. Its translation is CASRTSANEQFF.

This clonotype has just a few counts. CDR3: CASSRLAGGRSSTDTQYF. In DNA, the CDR3 is TGTGCCAGCAGCCGACTAGCGGGGGGAAGATCTAGCACAGATACGCAGTATTTT. The chain recombines TRBV7-8 with TRBJ2-3; 13 nucleotides line up with TRBD2. The V gene's germline CDR1 is SGHVS and CDR2 FQNEAQ. This CDR3 contains 18 residues. V was clipped by 5 bases and J by 0 bases; unmatched bases: 8.

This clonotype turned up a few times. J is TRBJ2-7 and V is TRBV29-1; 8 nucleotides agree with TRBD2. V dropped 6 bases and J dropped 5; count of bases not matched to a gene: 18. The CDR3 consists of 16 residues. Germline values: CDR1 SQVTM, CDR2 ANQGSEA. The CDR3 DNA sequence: TGCAGCGTGGGAATTATAGCGGGGACCCCTGGAGACGAGCAGTACTTC. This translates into CSVGIIAGTPGDEQYF.

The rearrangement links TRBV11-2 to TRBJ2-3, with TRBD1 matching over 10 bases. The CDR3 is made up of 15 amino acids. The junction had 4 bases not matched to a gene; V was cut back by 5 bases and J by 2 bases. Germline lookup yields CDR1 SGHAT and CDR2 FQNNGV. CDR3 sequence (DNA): TGTGCCAGCAGCCGGGACAGGGGATACACAGATACGCAGTATTTT. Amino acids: CASSRDRGYTDTQYF.

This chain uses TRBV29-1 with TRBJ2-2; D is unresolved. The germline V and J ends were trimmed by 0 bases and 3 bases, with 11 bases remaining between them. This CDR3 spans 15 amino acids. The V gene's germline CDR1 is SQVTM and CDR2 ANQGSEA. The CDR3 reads CSVEDRAAHTGELFF. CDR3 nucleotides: TGCAGCGTTGAAGATCGGGCAGCCCACACCGGGGAGCTGTTTTTT.

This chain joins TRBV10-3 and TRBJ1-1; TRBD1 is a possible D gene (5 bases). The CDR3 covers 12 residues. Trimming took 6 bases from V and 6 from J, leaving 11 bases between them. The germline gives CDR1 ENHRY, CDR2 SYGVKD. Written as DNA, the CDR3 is TGTGCCATCAGCTCGGGGCTCTCTGAAGCTTTCTTT. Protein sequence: CAISSGLSEAFF.

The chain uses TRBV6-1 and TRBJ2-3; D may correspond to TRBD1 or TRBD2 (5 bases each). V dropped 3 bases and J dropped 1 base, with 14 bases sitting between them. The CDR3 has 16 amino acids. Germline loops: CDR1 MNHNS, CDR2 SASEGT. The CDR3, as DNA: TGTGCCAGCAGTGACGGGACCTTTAGGGGCACAGATACGCAGTATTTT. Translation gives CASSDGTFRGTDTQYF.